This record looks at one T cell receptor (beta chain) sequence and its context. The antigen it binds to is not known. Per-base quality was not reported, and no clone a single base away is much larger than it. This sample is drawn from a study of cytomegalovirus exposure and HLA in healthy donors (dated by TCRdb to between 2016 and 2019). Regarding the study in general: In an earlier analysis of 587 of the donors, 276 Gb of sequence data and 100 million or so unique TCR beta sequences from roughly 190 million T cells were reported. Approximately 310 gigabases of sequencing data and roughly 90 million unique TCR sequences were included in an early release covering roughly 700 HLA-typed donors. Of the 350 to 450 genotyped donors, roughly 80% fell in the genetic ancestry cluster associated with self-reported Caucasian donors. The study aimed to test whether signatures of past pathogen exposure could be identified by cataloging public T cell receptors. Using immunosequencing, the study profiled T cell repertoires from 500 to 800 subjects and related those repertoires to cytomegalovirus serostatus. Along with the roughly 700-subject first cohort, a separate validation cohort of 120 different subjects was used. To predict cytomegalovirus infection status, the study brought together high-throughput TCR immunosequencing, statistical association of individual TCRs with disease status, and machine learning. A later analysis re-analyzed previously published TCR beta repertoires from roughly 630 donors and added high-resolution HLA genotyping to study TCR occurrence patterns. In the later analysis, no new phenotypic data were used to find candidate immune exposures; instead, reliance was placed on TCR beta sequences and their occurrence across donors. An earlier analysis of fewer than 750 of the donors used high-throughput TCR beta sequencing to judge whether each TCR beta V gene segment behaved as functional or pseudogenic. Donor age, sex, ethnicity and CMV serostatus were collected together with the repertoire data. In a later genetic analysis, genome-wide SNP genotypes for about 60% of the 666 donors were used, and that subset was treated as a discovery cohort. Every repertoire in the discovery cohort had been generated on one and the same sequencing platform. Both class I and class II loci were covered by HLA typing, at four-digit resolution. The number of donors typed differed by locus, with roughly 620-640 for A, B, C, DRB1 and DQB1, 522 for DQA1, approximately 570 for DPA1, and 472 for DPB1. About five DR-DQ haplotypes were treated as single units for association and clustering because of strong linkage in the cohort. Across some 400 genotyped donors of the cohort, an average of approximately 240,000 unique TCR beta nucleotide sequences per donor were sequenced, and about a sixth of those sequences were non-productive. The study at large found these results: In both the original and validation cohorts, the classifier was reported to diagnose cytomegalovirus status with high specificity and sensitivity. In a later analysis, TCR association rates were found to vary across HLA loci, with the most associated TCRs seen for DRB1 alleles and the fewest for HLA-C alleles. According to a later genetic analysis, donors in an Asian-associated ancestry cluster had fewer N-insertions in productive TCRs than the roughly 670-donor mean. A group of highly shared sequence variants was considered likely to be a technical artifact of the sequencing pipeline. An earlier analysis of 587 of the donors showed that most TCR beta V segments appeared in productive rearrangements either about 90% or about 30% of the time, which broadly matched IMGT annotations. While some public TCRs were present in many individuals, most TCR sequences turned up only very rarely across donors. When HLA alleles, especially DR and DQ, strongly co-occurred, attributing TCR associations to individual alleles was difficult. In vitro tests confirmed that a few of the cytomegalovirus-associated TCR beta chains recognize cytomegalovirus antigens. A later analysis found that most CMV-associated TCR beta chains appeared HLA-restricted, with HLA associations seemingly driven largely by CMV exposure. In a later analysis, HLA-associated TCR beta chains were found to be more clonally expanded and to have lower generation probabilities than equally common non-associated chains. The study listed approximately 150 TCR beta chains as associated with cytomegalovirus. Because counts were too low, about 18 rarely observed V segments, including chromosome 9 orphons, were excluded from the earlier analysis of several hundred of the donors. A later genetic analysis associated a missense DCLRE1C variant with V-gene and J-gene trimming of TCR beta chains, and an independent cohort replicated the association. CMV serostatus was the only immune exposure information available for the cohort. Several of the top co-occurrence clusters appeared to be linked to parvovirus B19, influenza, CMV and Epstein-Barr virus, according to a later analysis. According to the authors, the approach could potentially be generalized to other disease states and immunological phenotypes. In a later analysis, around 17,000 TCR beta sequences were associated with specific HLA alleles at a false discovery rate of 0.05. HLA typing was unavailable for some donors at each locus, so association tests used only the typed subset. The presence/absence analyses assumed that sequencing depth was roughly uniform across donors, and that assumption may not be true. Because the 87-base-pair reads could not distinguish some IMGT-functional V segments, including TRBV6-2 and TRBV6-3, those segments were excluded. Linkage disequilibrium might explain the correlated functional status among segregating V segments, but an unknown experimental factor could not be ruled out. A further reported finding was that TCR beta sequences accurately predicted the HLA-A and HLA-B alleles for most subjects in the first cohort. Only TCR beta chains were sequenced in this cohort, and the absence of alpha or paired-chain data limited detectable features.

In total, 500 to 700 healthy bone marrow donors made up the cohort. At the time of sampling, all cohort members were nominally healthy, though unrecorded immune exposures were likely present. The donor was CMV seropositive and belonged to the group of 270 or so seropositive cohort members. A peripheral blood sample was collected from each donor, and TCR beta sequencing was performed on peripheral blood mononuclear cells. Genomic DNA extraction from the blood cell samples was performed with the Qiagen DNeasy Blood Extraction Kit. The library was obtained by the immunoSEQ multiplex PCR assay. A mixture of 60 forward primers for TCR Vbeta segments and 13 reverse primers for TCR Jbeta segments was used in the multiplex PCR. Amplification of the CDR3 region of rearranged TCR beta genes was performed with a multiplex PCR assay on genomic DNA. Amplified TCR beta libraries were sequenced as 87-base-pair reads on the Illumina HiSeq System. Concerning the study's data processing: A later analysis tallied around 80 million unique TCR beta chains across the 666 repertoires, and approximately 12 million of those chains were shared by two or more donors. Raw reads were error-corrected and collapsed into unique sequences by a nearest-neighbor algorithm in which closely related sequences were merged to remove PCR and sequencing errors. CDR3 sequences were aligned to IMGT reference sequences to assign V, D and J gene segments. For a sequence to be retained, a match of at least six nucleotides to both a V gene segment and a J gene segment was required. Rearrangements were classified as productive when the CDR3 lacked stop codons and remained in frame with V and J, and all other rearrangements were classified as non-productive. Following IMGT convention, CDR3 was defined as the stretch from the second conserved V-encoded cysteine up to the conserved J-encoded phenylalanine. The earlier analysis of about 640 of the donors excluded any sequence lacking an unambiguous match to a single V gene segment. In an earlier analysis of 450 to 750 of the donors, a V segment was called functional when productive rearrangements were above 56.7%, and segregating when the standard deviation between donors exceeded 5%. A statistical classification framework was built for diagnosing cytomegalovirus status from the catalog of TCR beta chain sequences. In a later analysis, V and J genes were assigned by comparing TCR nucleotide sequences against IMGT/GENE-DB human TR gene sequences. A later analysis assigned CDR3 sequences and most-parsimonious VDJ recombination scenarios with the TCRdist pipeline. A later analysis defined each TCR beta chain by its CDR3 amino acid sequence plus V-gene family, and excluded reads lacking a unique V-gene family. To address suspected cross-contamination and a sequencing artifact, a later analysis removed 450 to 700 highly shared, low-generation-probability nucleotide sequences. For each public chain, a later analysis derived a clonal expansion index from normalized ranks of inferred template counts within each repertoire. In a later analysis, generation probabilities were computed using a VDJ recombination model fitted to out-of-frame rearrangements, and the results were checked against IGoR. Hypergeometric tests were used in a later analysis to score TCR-TCR, TCR-HLA and TCR-CMV co-occurrence, with a repertoire-size bias correction applied to the TCR pairs. To estimate false discovery rates, a later analysis permuted the HLA or CMV assignments 20 times. In a later analysis, co-occurring TCRs were grouped using DBSCAN, and TCRdist sequence similarity was added for clustering within HLA-allele-positive subsets. Co-occurrence clustering excluded repertoires with fewer than 30,000 or more than 120,000 public chains, plus five with anomalous nucleotide sharing. Entries here come from immuneACCESS through TCRdb and include only in-frame sequences with V and J called. Some clones fail to appear in such tables; in the studies checked, an unresolved V gene covers under half of the shortfall, and the cause of the remainder is unknown. From that table come the V and J calls and clone size; the DNA was used to work out D and trimming. The sample table contains roughly 150,000 clones; only one count was recorded for 82% of them. The ten largest clones capture nearly 8.5% of the sample.

CDR3 length: 13 amino acids, cysteine to phenylalanine. This entry keeps only the CDR3 DNA: 39 bases, framed from base 1. The germline V gene encodes CDR1 MGHRA and CDR2 YSYEKL. The trim is 3 bases for V and 1 base for J, with a gap of 6 bases between the germline ends. This receptor was obtained from a male donor in good health and CMV-seropositive. Recombination linked TRBV4-1 to TRBJ1-1; no D gene call is confident. Sequenced sample: PBMCs. The DNA sequence follows: TGCGCCAGCAGCCAGTTTCAGAACACTGAAGCTTTCTTT. Translation gives CASSQFQNTEAFF.